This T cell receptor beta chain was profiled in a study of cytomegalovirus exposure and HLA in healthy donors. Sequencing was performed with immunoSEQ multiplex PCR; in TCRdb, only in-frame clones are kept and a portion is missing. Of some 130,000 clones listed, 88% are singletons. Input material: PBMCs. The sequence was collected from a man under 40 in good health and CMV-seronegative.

The chain's CDR3 is CASSLWGSGSSYNEQFF. In nucleotides, the CDR3 is TGTGCCAGCAGCTTATGGGGTAGCGGGAGCTCCTACAATGAGCAGTTCTTC. The J gene is TRBJ2-1, the V gene TRBV7-9, with 9 bases that match TRBD2. The CDR3 contains 17 residues. Germline trimming cut 2 bases from V and 0 bases from J; bases unmatched to any gene: 5. Germline V gene sequence: CDR1 SEHNR, CDR2 FQNEAQ (reference sequence).